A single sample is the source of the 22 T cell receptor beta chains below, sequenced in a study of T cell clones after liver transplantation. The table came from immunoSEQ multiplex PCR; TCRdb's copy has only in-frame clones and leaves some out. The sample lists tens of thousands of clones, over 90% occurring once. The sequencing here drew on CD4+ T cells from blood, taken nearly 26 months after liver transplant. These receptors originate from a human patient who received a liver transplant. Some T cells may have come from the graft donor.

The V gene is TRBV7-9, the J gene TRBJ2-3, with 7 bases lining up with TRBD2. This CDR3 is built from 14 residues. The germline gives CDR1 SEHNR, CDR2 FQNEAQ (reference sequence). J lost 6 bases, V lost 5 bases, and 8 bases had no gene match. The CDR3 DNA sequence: TGTGCCAGCAGCCCGGGCGGGAGTTGGGATACGCAGTATTTT. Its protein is CASSPGGSWDTQYF.

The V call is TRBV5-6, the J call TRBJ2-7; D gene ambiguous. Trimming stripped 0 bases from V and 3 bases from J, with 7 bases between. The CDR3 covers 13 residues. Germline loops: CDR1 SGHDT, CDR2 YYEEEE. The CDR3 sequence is CASSLGHIYEQYF. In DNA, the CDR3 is TGTGCCAGCAGCTTGGGACACATCTACGAGCAGTACTTC.

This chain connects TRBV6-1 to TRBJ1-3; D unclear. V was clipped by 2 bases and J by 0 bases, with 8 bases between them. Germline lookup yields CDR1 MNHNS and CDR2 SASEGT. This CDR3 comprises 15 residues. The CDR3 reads CASSEHILSGNTIYF. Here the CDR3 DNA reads TGTGCCAGCAGTGAACATATACTCTCTGGAAACACCATATATTTT.

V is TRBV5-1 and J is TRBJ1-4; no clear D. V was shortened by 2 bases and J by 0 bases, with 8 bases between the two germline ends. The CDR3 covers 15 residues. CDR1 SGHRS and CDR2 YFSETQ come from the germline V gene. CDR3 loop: CASSLGTATNEKLFF. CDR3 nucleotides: TGCGCCAGCAGCTTAGGAACGGCAACTAATGAAAAACTGTTTTTT.

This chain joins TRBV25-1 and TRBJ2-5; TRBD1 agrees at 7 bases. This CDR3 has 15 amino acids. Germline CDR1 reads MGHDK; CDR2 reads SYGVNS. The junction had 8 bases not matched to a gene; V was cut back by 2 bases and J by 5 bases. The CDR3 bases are TGTGCCAGCAGTGAACCCGGGACAGCCAGGGAGACCCAGTACTTC. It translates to CASSEPGTARETQYF.

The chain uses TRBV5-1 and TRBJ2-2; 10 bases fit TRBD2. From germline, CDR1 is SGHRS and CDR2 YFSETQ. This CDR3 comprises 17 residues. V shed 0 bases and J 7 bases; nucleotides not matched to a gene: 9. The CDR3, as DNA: TGCGCCAGCAGCTTGGGATCTTCTAGCGGGAGCCACGGGGAGCTGTTTTTT. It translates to CASSLGSSSGSHGELFF.

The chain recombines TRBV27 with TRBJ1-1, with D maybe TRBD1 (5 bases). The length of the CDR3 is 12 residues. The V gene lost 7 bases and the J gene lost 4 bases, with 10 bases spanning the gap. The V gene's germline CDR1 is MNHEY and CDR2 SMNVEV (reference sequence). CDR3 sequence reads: CASKKRGTEAFF. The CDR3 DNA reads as TGTGCCAGCAAGAAAAGGGGCACTGAAGCTTTCTTT.

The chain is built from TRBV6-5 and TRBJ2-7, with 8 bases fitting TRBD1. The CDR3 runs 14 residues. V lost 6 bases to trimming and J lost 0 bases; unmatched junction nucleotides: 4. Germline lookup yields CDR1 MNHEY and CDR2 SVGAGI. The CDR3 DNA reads TGTGCCAGCAGCTTGGGACAGGCCTCCTACGAGCAGTACTTC. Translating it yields CASSLGQASYEQYF.

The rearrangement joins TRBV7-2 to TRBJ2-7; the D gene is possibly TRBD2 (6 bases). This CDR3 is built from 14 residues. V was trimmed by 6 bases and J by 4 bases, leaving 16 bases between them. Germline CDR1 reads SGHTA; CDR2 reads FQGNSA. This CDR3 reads CASRPLRGGYEQYF. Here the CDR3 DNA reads TGTGCCAGCAGACCTCTTAGGGGAGGTTACGAGCAGTACTTC.

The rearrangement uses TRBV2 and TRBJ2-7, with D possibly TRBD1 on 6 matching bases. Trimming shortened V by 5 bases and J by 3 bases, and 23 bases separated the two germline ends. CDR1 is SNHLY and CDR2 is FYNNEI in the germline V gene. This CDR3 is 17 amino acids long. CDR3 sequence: CASSRRPPGQVGYEQYF. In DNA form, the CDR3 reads TGTGCCAGCAGTAGGAGGCCCCCGGGACAAGTGGGCTACGAGCAGTACTTC.

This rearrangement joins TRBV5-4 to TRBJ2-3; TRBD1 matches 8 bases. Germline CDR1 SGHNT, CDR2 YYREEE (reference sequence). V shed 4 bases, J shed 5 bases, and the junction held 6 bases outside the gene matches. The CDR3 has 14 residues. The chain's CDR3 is CASSTGQVEDTQYF. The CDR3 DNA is TGTGCCAGCAGCACGGGACAGGTCGAAGATACGCAGTATTTT.

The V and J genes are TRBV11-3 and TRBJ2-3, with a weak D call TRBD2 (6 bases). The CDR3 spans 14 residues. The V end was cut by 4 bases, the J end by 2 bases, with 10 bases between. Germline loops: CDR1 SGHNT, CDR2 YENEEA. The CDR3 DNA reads TGTGCCAGCAGCTCCCAGCGGGCCACAGATACGCAGTATTTT. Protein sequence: CASSSQRATDTQYF.

CDR3 protein: CASSEGGDNYGYTF. CDR3 nucleotide sequence: TGTGCCAGCAGTGAAGGAGGGGATAACTATGGCTACACCTTC. This rearrangement joins TRBV2 to TRBJ1-2, with D possibly matching TRBD1 (5 bases). Germline lookup yields CDR1 SNHLY and CDR2 FYNNEI. This CDR3 region has 14 residues. Trimming stripped 1 base from V and 1 base from J, with 7 bases between.

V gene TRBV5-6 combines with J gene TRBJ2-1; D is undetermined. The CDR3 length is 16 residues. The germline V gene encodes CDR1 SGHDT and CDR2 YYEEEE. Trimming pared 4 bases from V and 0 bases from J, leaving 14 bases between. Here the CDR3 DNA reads TGTGCCAGCAGCACCCTTTTTCTTCGCTCCTACAATGAGCAGTTCTTC. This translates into CASSTLFLRSYNEQFF.

The chain's CDR3 is CASSQLTGTNTGELFF. As DNA, the CDR3 is TGTGCCAGCAGCCAACTGACAGGGACTAACACCGGGGAGCTGTTTTTT. This chain connects TRBV11-2 to TRBJ2-2; possibly TRBD1 for D (7 bases). The CDR3 is 16 amino acids. CDR1 is SGHAT, CDR2 FQNNGV, per germline. V lost 5 bases and J lost 2, with 15 bases in between.

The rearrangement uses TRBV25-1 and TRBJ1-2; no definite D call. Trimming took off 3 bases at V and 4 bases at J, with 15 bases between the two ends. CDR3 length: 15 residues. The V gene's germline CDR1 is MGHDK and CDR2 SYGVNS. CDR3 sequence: CASSDPGRTIYGYTF. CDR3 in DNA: TGTGCCAGCAGTGATCCGGGGAGGACCATCTATGGCTACACCTTC.

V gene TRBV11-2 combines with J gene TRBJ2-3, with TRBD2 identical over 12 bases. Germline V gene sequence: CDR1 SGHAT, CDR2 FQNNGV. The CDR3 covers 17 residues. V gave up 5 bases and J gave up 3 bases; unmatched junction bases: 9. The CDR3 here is CASSPGLAGRGTDTQYF. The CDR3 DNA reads TGTGCCAGCAGCCCTGGACTAGCGGGACGCGGGACAGATACGCAGTATTTT.

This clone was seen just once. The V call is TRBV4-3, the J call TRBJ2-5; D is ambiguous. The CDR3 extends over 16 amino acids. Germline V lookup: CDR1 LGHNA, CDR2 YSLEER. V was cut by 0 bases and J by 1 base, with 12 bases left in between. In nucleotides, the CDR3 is TGCGCCAGCAGCCAAGATAAGGCCCCTCTCCAAGAGACCCAGTACTTC. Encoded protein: CASSQDKAPLQETQYF.

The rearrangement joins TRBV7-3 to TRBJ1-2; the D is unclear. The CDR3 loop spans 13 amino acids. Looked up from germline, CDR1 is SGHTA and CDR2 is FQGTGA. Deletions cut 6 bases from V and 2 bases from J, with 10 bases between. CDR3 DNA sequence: TGTGCCAGCAGTTTAGCCGGCAACTATGGCTACACCTTC. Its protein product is CASSLAGNYGYTF.

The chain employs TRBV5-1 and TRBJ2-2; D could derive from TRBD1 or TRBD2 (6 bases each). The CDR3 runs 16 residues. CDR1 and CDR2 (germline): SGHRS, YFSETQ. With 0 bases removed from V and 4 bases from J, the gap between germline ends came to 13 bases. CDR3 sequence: CASSLVGGRGTGELFF. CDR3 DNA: TGCGCCAGCAGCTTGGTAGGGGGGCGCGGCACCGGGGAGCTGTTTTTT.

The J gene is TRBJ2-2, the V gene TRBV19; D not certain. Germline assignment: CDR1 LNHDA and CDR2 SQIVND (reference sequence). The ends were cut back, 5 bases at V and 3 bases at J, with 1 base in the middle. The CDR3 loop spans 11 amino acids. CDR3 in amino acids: CASSHTGELFF. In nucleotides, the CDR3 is TGTGCCAGTAGTCACACCGGGGAGCTGTTTTTT.

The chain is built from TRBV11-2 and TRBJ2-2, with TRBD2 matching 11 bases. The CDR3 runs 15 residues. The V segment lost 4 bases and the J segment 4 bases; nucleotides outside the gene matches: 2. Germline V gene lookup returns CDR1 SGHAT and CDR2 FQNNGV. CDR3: CASSSGLAATGELFF. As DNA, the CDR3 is TGTGCCAGCAGCTCGGGACTAGCGGCCACCGGGGAGCTGTTTTTT.